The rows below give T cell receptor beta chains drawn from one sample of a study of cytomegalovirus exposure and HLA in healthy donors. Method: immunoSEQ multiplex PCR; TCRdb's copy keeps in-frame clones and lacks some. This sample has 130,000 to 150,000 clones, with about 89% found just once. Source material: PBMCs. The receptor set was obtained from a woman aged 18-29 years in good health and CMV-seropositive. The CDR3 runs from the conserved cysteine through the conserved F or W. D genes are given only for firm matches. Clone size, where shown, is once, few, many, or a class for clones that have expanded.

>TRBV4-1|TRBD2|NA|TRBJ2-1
TGCGCCAGCACGCGATCCGGGACTAGCGAGTACAATGAGCAGTTCTTC
CASTRSGTSEYNEQFF
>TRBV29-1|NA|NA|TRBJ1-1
TGCAGCGTAGCCCGGACACTGAACACTGAAGCTTTCTTT
CSVARTLNTEAFF
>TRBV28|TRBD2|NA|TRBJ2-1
TGTGCCAGCAGTTTATGGGCTAGCGGGAGACCTGAGCAGTTCTTC
CASSLWASGRPEQFF
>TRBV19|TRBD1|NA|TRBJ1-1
TGTGCCACGCACCGGGACAGGGGCGCCCAATACACTGAAGCTTTCTTT
CATHRDRGAQYTEAFF
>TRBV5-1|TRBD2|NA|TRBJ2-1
TGCGCCAGCAGCTTGCAGCCTAGCGGGAGTTATGAGCAGTTCTTC
CASSLQPSGSYEQFF
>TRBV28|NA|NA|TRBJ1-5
TGTGCCAGCAGTTTATTCCAGGGGAATAGCAATCAGCCCCAGCATTTT
CASSLFQGNSNQPQHF
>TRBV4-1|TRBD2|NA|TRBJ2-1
TGCGCCAGCAGACATCTAGCGGGAGCCTACAATGAGCAGTTCTTC
CASRHLAGAYNEQFF
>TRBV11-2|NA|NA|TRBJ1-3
TGTGCCAGCAGCCCCGAACCCCACCCGACTCGCAGCTCTGGAAACACCATATATTTT
CASSPEPHPTRSSGNTIYF
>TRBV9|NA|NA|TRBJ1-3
TGTGCCAGCAGCCTTAGACAGGCATCGAGCTCTGGAAACACCATATATTTT
CASSLRQASSSGNTIYF
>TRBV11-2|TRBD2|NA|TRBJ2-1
TGTGCCAGCAGCTCAATGGGACTAGTGTTCTCCAATGAGCAGTTCTTC
CASSSMGLVFSNEQFF
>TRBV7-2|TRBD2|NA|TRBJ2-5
TGTGCCAGCAGGCCGCGGGGGAATCAAGAGACCCAGTACTTC
CASRPRGNQETQYF
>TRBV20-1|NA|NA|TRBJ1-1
TGCAGTTCTCTGAAGGGGACTGAAGCTTTCTTT
CSSLKGTEAFF
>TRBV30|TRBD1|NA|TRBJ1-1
TGTGCCTGGAGTGTACTAGGTGGGACAGGGGGCTCTGAAGCTTTCTTT
CAWSVLGGTGGSEAFF
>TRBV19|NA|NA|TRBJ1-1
TGTGCCAGTAGCCCGATCGCGATGAACACTGAAGCTTTCTTT
CASSPIAMNTEAFF
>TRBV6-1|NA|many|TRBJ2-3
TGTGCCAGCAGTGAAGCTGCAGGGGGCACAGATACGCAGTATTTT
CASSEAAGGTDTQYF
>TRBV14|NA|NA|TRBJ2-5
TGTGCCAGCAGCCGGAGGGGCAGGAGAGAGACCCAGTACTTC
CASSRRGRRETQYF
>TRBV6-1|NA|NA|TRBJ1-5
TGTGCCAGCACCGGGGGAAATCAGCCCCAGCATTTT
CASTGGNQPQHF
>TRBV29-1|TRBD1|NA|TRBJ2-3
TGCAGCGCTAGGACAGGGGGCGTTTTGGATACGCAGTATTTT
CSARTGGVLDTQYF
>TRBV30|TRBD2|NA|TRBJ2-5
TGTGCCTGGAGTCATAGCGGGAGCGGAAAGACCCAGTACTTC
CAWSHSGSGKTQYF
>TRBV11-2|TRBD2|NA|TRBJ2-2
TGTGCCAGCAGCCTCGGACTAGCGGGAGTTACCGGGGAGCTGTTTTTT
CASSLGLAGVTGELFF
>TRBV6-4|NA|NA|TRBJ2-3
TGTGCCAGCAAAGGAGGGAGCGAAACAGATACGCAGTATTTT
CASKGGSETDTQYF
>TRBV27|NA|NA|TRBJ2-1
TGTGCCAGCAGTTCCCTCGGGCGGGATGGAACCAATGAGCAGTTCTTC
CASSSLGRDGTNEQFF
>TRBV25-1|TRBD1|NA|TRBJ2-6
TGTGCCAGCAGCTCCATTGGGGACAGACTCAACGTCCTGACTTTC
CASSSIGDRLNVLTF
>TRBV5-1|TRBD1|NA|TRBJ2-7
TGCGCCAGCAGCCCGCTCCGGACAGGGTACGAGCAGTACTTC
CASSPLRTGYEQYF
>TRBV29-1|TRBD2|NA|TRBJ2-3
TGCAGCGTTGAATCTAGCGGGAAAGGCACAGATACGCAGTATTTT
CSVESSGKGTDTQYF
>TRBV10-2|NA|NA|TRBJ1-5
TGCGCCAGCAGTTATACTAGGAATCAGCCCCAGCATTTT
CASSYTRNQPQHF
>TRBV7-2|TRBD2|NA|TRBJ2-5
TGTGCCAGCAGCTTAAGGGGTAGAGGACTAGCGGGAGGCGGTGAGACCCAGTACTTC
CASSLRGRGLAGGGETQYF
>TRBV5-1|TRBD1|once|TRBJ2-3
TGCGCCAGCAGCCCAGGGGGCGCATCAGATACGCAGTATTTT
CASSPGGASDTQYF
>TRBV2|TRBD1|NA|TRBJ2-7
TGTGCCAGCAGCGAGGACAGGCCGGCCTACGAGCAGTACTTC
CASSEDRPAYEQYF
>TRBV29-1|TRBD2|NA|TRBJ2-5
TGCAGCGTCACCCTCGGGGGGAGGCAAGAGACCCAGTACTTC
CSVTLGGRQETQYF
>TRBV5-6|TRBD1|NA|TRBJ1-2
TGTGCCAGCAGCTTGGCCAGGGGGGATGGCTACACCTTC
CASSLARGDGYTF
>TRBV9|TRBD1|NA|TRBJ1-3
TGTGCCAGCAGCGTCCGACAGGGCGGTGGAAACACCATATATTTT
CASSVRQGGGNTIYF
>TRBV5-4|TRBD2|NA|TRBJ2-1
TGTGCCAGCAGCTTGGGTACAGGGATGAGCGGGAGGGAGTACAATGAGCAGTTCTTC
CASSLGTGMSGREYNEQFF
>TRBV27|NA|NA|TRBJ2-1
TGTGCCAGCAGTTTTGGAGGGAACTCCTACAATGAGCAGTTCTTC
CASSFGGNSYNEQFF
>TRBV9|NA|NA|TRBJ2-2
TGTGCCAGCAGCGTAGCTATAGGGGTCGGCACCGGGGAGCTGTTTTTT
CASSVAIGVGTGELFF
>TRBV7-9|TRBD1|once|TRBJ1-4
TGTGCCAGCGAGAACCAGGGGGCGAACGAAGAAAAACTGTTTTTT
CASENQGANEEKLFF
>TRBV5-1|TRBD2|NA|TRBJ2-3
TGCGCCAGCAGCTTGAAGTTGGGACTAGCGGGAGGAACAGATACGCAGTATTTT
CASSLKLGLAGGTDTQYF
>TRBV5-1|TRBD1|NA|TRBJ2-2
TGCGCCAGCAGCGCGACCGGGACAGGGGGTACCGGGGAGCTGTTTTTT
CASSATGTGGTGELFF
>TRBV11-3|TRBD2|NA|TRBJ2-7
TGTGCCAGCAGCTCCCGCCGAGCTAGCGGGAGGGCCCTGGTCGTCGTCGAGCAGTACTTC
CASSSRRASGRALVVVEQYF
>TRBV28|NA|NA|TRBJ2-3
NA
CASSFGAGTDTDTQYF
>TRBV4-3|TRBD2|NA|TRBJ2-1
TGCGCCAGCAGTGTTAGCGGGAGCTCCTACAATGAGCAGTTCTTC
CASSVSGSSYNEQFF
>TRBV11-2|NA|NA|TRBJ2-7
TGTGCCAGCAGCTTAGAACTAGCTTCCGTCGAGCAGTACTTC
CASSLELASVEQYF
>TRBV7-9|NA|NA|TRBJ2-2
TGTGCCAGCAGCTTAAAGAGGGTAATCGGGGAGCTGTTTTTT
CASSLKRVIGELFF
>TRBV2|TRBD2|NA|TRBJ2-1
TGTGCCAGCAGTGAAGAGCGGGAGAGGTTCAATGAGCAGTTCTTC
CASSEERERFNEQFF